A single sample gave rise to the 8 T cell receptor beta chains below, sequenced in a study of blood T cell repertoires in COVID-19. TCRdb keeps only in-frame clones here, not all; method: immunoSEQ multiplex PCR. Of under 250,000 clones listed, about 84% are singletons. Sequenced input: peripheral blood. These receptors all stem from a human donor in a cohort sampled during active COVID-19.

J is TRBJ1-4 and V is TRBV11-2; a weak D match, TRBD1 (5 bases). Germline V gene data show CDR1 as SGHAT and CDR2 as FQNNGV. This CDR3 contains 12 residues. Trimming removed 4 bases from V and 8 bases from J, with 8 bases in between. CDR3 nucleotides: TGTGCCAGCAGCTCCCAGGGCGAAAAACTGTTTTTT. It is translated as CASSSQGEKLFF. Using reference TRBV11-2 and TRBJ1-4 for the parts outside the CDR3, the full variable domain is EAGVAQSPRYKIIEKRQSVAFWCNPISGHATLYWYQQILGQGPKLLIQFQNNGVVDDSQLPKDRFSAERLKGVDSTLKIQPAKLEDSAVYLCASSSQGEKLFFGSGTQLSVL.

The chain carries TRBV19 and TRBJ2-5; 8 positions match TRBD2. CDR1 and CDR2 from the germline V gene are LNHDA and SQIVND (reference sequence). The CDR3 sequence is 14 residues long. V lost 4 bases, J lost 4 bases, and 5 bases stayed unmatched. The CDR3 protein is CASSTPAGGETQYF. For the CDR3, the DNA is TGTGCCAGTAGTACCCCCGCGGGGGGAGAGACCCAGTACTTC.

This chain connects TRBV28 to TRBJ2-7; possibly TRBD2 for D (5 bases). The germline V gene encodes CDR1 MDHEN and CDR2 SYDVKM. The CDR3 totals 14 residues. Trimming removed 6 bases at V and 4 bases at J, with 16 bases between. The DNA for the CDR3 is TGTGCCAGCAGGGTTGCGGGCCCCGTGTACGAGCAGTACTTC. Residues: CASRVAGPVYEQYF.

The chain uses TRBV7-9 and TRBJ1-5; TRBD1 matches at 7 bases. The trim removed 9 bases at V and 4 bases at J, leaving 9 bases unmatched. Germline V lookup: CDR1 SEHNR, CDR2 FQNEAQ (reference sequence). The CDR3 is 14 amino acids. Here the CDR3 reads CARWTGTPNQPQHF. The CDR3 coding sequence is TGTGCCAGGTGGACAGGCACACCAAATCAGCCCCAGCATTTT.

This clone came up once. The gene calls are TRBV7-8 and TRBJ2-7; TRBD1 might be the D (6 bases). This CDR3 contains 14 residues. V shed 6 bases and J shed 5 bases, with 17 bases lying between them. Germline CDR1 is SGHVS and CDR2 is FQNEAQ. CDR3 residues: CASSHKQGFDEQYF. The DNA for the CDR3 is TGTGCCAGCAGTCATAAACAGGGTTTCGACGAGCAGTACTTC.

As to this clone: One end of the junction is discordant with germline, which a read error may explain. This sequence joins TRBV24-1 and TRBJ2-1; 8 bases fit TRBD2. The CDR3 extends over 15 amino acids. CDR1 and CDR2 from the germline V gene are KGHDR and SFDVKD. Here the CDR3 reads CAASTGGEGNNEQFF. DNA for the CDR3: TGTGCCGCCAGTACGGGGGGGGAGGGGAACAATGAGCAGTTCTTC.

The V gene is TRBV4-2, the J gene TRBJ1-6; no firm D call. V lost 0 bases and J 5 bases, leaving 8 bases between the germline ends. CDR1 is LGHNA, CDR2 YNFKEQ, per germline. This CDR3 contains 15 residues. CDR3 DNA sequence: TGTGCCAGCAGCCAAGACCCGCAGAATAATTCACCCCTCCACTTT. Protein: CASSQDPQNNSPLHF.

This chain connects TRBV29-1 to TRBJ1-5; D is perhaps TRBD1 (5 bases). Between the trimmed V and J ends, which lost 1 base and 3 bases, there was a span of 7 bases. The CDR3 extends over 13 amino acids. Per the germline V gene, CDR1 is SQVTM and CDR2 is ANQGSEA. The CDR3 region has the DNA TGCAGCGTTGAAGGACAGCCCAATCAGCCCCAGCATTTT. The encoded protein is CSVEGQPNQPQHF.